The 30 T cell receptor beta chains listed next were all sequenced from one sample in a study of cytomegalovirus exposure and HLA in healthy donors. Use of 60 Vbeta and 13 Jbeta primers characterized the PCR. The repertoire was sequenced with immunoSEQ multiplex PCR; TCRdb's copy has only in-frame clones and lacks some. This table has roughly 120,000 clones, about 73% appearing once. Sequencing was performed on PBMCs. The receptors were sampled from a woman between 25 and 40 years old in good health and CMV-seropositive.

This clone was seen a handful of times. This chain links TRBV11-2 with TRBJ2-3; TRBD2 matches at 9 bases. The trim removed 6 bases at V and 2 bases at J, leaving 9 bases unmatched. The CDR3 extends over 16 amino acids. Germline-derived CDR1 and CDR2 are SGHAT and FQNNGV. In DNA, the CDR3 is TGTGCCAGCAGTTCAAACAGCGGGGGGCCCACAGATACGCAGTATTTT. Its translation is CASSSNSGGPTDTQYF.

The chain couples TRBV6-5 to TRBJ1-4; D perhaps matches TRBD1 (5 bases). Per germline, CDR1 MNHEY and CDR2 SVGAGI. This CDR3 contains 13 residues. With 6 bases removed from V and 2 bases from J, the gap between germline ends came to 7 bases. CDR3 sequence reads: CASSRDTNEKLFF. The DNA for the CDR3 is TGTGCCAGCAGCAGGGATACTAATGAAAAACTGTTTTTT.

The V gene is TRBV5-1, the J gene TRBJ2-1, with D perhaps TRBD2 (6 bases). CDR1 is SGHRS, CDR2 YFSETQ, per germline. The CDR3 totals 14 residues. Trimming took 7 bases from V and 6 from J, leaving 17 bases between them. DNA for the CDR3: TGCGCCAGCTCCCCGGGGACTTCCCCCAATGAGCAGTTCTTC. Amino acid sequence: CASSPGTSPNEQFF. Looking up the rest from reference TRBV5-1 and TRBJ2-1 gives the full variable domain: KAGVTQTPRYLIKTRGQQVTLSCSPISGHRSVSWYQQTPGQGLQFLFEYFSETQRNKGNFPGRFSGRQFSNSRSEMNVSTLELGDSALYLCASSPGTSPNEQFFGPGTRLTVL.

V gene TRBV19 combines with J gene TRBJ1-6; 8 bases are a match to TRBD1. The trim removed 10 bases at V and 6 bases at J, leaving 17 bases unmatched. The CDR3 is 17 amino acids. CDR1 is LNHDA, CDR2 SQIVND, per germline (reference sequence). CDR3 sequence: CATHRTGQLSFNSPLHF. CDR3 nucleotides: TGTGCCACCCATCGGACAGGGCAACTCTCTTTTAATTCACCCCTCCACTTT.

The chain uses TRBV6-5 and TRBJ1-2; 7 nucleotides line up with TRBD1. The CDR3 runs 14 residues. CDR1 and CDR2 from the germline V gene are MNHEY and SVGAGI. The junction had 10 bases not matched to a gene; V was cut back by 5 bases and J by 7 bases. CDR3 protein: CASSALQGVGGYTF. In DNA form, the CDR3 reads TGTGCCAGCAGTGCCCTCCAGGGGGTGGGTGGCTACACCTTC.

V usage is TRBV27 and J usage is TRBJ2-2; 7 nucleotides agree with TRBD1. The length of the CDR3 is 14 residues. Germline trimming cut 6 bases from V and 4 bases from J; bases unmatched to any gene: 5. CDR1 and CDR2 from the germline V gene are MNHEY and SMNVEV (reference sequence). CDR3 amino acids: CASRQGQTTGELFF. The CDR3 bases are TGTGCCAGCAGGCAGGGACAGACCACCGGGGAGCTGTTTTTT.

This chain links TRBV7-2 with TRBJ1-2; 9 bases match TRBD1. The CDR3 has 15 residues. Losses at the gene ends were 7 bases for V and 7 bases for J; bases not matched to a gene: 13. The germline gives CDR1 SGHTA, CDR2 FQGNSA. The chain's CDR3 is CASNSLQGARVGYTF. As DNA, the CDR3 is TGTGCCAGCAACTCCCTACAGGGGGCGAGGGTTGGCTACACCTTC.

This clone came up once. The junction and the germline gene differ at one end; a read error may be behind it. The chain joins TRBV7-9 to TRBJ1-4; no clear D gene. CDR3 length: 16 residues. The germline gives CDR1 SEHNR, CDR2 FQNEAQ (reference sequence). CDR3 loop: CSSSATRSDKIEKLFF. Written as DNA, the CDR3 is TGTTCCAGCAGCGCAACCCGATCCGACAAGATTGAAAAACTGTTTTTT. Variable domain in full (rest from reference TRBV7-9 and TRBJ1-4): DTGVSQNPRHKITKRGQNVTFRCDPISEHNRLYWYRQTLGQGPEFLTYFQNEAQLEKSRLLSDRFSAERPKGSFSTLEIQRTEQGDSAMYLCSSSATRSDKIEKLFFGSGTQLSVL.

CDR3 nucleotides: TGCGCCAGCAGGGGGCCTAATGAAAAACTGTTTTTT. It translates to CASRGPNEKLFF. This chain links TRBV4-1 with TRBJ1-4, with D tentatively TRBD1 (5 bases). Looked up from germline, CDR1 is MGHRA and CDR2 is YSYEKL. V was trimmed by 6 bases and J by 3 bases, leaving 5 bases between them. The CDR3 loop spans 12 amino acids.

V gene TRBV7-9 combines with J gene TRBJ1-1; no reliable D call. Trimming took 3 bases from V and 10 from J, leaving 12 bases between them. CDR3 length equals 12 residues. Germline CDR1 is SEHNR and CDR2 is FQNEAQ (reference sequence). CDR3 nucleotide sequence: TGTGCCAGCAGCTTCTCTACAGTTCGAGCTTTCTTT. The encoded protein is CASSFSTVRAFF.

The rearrangement uses TRBV27 and TRBJ2-1; D might be TRBD1 (5 bases). V lost 0 bases and J lost 5, with 11 bases in between. This CDR3 has 15 amino acids. Germline V gene data show CDR1 as MNHEY and CDR2 as SMNVEV (reference sequence). DNA of the CDR3: TGTGCCAGCAGTTTATCTGCTAGGGGAAACAATGAGCAGTTCTTC. Residues: CASSLSARGNNEQFF.

This chain connects TRBV19 to TRBJ2-7; D perhaps matches TRBD1 (5 bases). There are 14 residues in the CDR3. V lost 3 bases and J lost 3, with 12 bases in between. Germline CDR1 is LNHDA and CDR2 is SQIVND (reference sequence). DNA of the CDR3: TGTGCCAGTAGTATCGGAGACAGAAACTACGAGCAGTACTTC. The encoded protein is CASSIGDRNYEQYF.

The chain has TRBV28 and TRBJ1-2; the D is unclear. CDR3 length: 12 amino acids. V lost 2 bases and J 8 bases, leaving 9 bases between the germline ends. Germline lookup yields CDR1 MDHEN and CDR2 SYDVKM. The CDR3 loop is CASSLGGRGYTF. CDR3 bases: TGTGCCAGCAGTTTAGGTGGGAGGGGCTACACCTTC.

The rearrangement uses TRBV7-2 and TRBJ2-7; TRBD1 might be the D (5 bases). This CDR3 region has 16 residues. The germline V gene encodes CDR1 SGHTA and CDR2 FQGNSA. V was clipped by 5 bases and J by 1 base, with 18 bases between them. Written as DNA, the CDR3 is TGTGCCAGCAGCCAATATACTCAGGGATTGTCCTACGAGCAGTACTTC. It specifies CASSQYTQGLSYEQYF.

The V call is TRBV27, the J call TRBJ2-7; TRBD2 matches 7 bases. Per the germline V gene, CDR1 is MNHEY and CDR2 is SMNVEV (reference sequence). With 3 bases clipped from V and 4 bases from J, the junction kept 9 bases outside the gene matches. The CDR3 contains 15 residues. The CDR3 loop is CASSFLPGGKYEQYF. The DNA for the CDR3 is TGTGCCAGCAGTTTCTTGCCGGGGGGAAAATACGAGCAGTACTTC.

This clone was recorded once. V is TRBV5-8 and J is TRBJ1-2; the match to TRBD1 covers 12 bases. The CDR3 length is 15 residues. Per germline, CDR1 SGHTS and CDR2 YDEGEE. V lost 5 bases, J lost 5 bases, and 7 bases stayed unmatched. In DNA form, the CDR3 reads TGTGCCAGCAGTAGCGGGACAGGGGGCTTGTATGGCTACACCTTC. This sequence encodes CASSSGTGGLYGYTF.

This clone was seen more than once but under ten times. V usage is TRBV27 and J usage is TRBJ1-1; 9 bases are shared with TRBD1. The V segment lost 7 bases and the J segment 4 bases; nucleotides outside the gene matches: 10. The germline V gene encodes CDR1 MNHEY and CDR2 SMNVEV (reference sequence). The CDR3 runs to 15 residues. CDR3 amino acids: CASMRTGVGGTEAFF. For the CDR3, the DNA is TGTGCCAGCATGAGGACAGGGGTCGGGGGCACTGAAGCTTTCTTT.

The rearrangement uses TRBV7-6 and TRBJ2-6, with D unresolved. Germline V lookup: CDR1 SGHVS, CDR2 FNYEAQ. The V and J ends lost 6 bases and 2 bases respectively, with 11 bases between them. The CDR3 has 15 residues. In DNA, the CDR3 is TGTGCCAGCAGTTCCGTAGCCCCTGGGGCCAACGTCCTGACTTTC. This sequence encodes CASSSVAPGANVLTF.

This rearrangement joins TRBV5-4 to TRBJ1-2; 8 bases are shared with TRBD1. CDR1 is SGHNT, CDR2 YYREEE, per germline (reference sequence). CDR3 size: 15 residues. V was clipped by 2 bases and J by 0 bases; unmatched bases: 3. The CDR3 spells CASSFRDRSNYGYTF. Written as DNA, the CDR3 is TGTGCCAGCAGCTTCAGGGACAGGTCTAACTATGGCTACACCTTC.

This clone was counted once. V usage is TRBV7-6 and J usage is TRBJ1-1, with a possible D match to TRBD1 (5 bases). V was cut by 1 base and J by 1 base, with 16 bases left in between. The CDR3 runs 17 residues. CDR1 and CDR2 from the germline V gene are SGHVS and FNYEAQ. The CDR3 loop is CASSLDPRGGANTEAFF. The DNA for the CDR3 is TGTGCCAGCAGCTTAGATCCCCGGGGAGGGGCGAACACTGAAGCTTTCTTT.

The chain has TRBV4-2 and TRBJ1-2; 11 nucleotides align to TRBD1. CDR1 is LGHNA and CDR2 is YNFKEQ in the germline V gene. Trimming removed 0 bases from V and 7 bases from J; junction bases left unmatched: 4. This CDR3 has 15 residues. The CDR3 reads CASSQERDRGCGYTF. The DNA of the CDR3 is TGTGCCAGCAGCCAAGAAAGGGACAGGGGGTGTGGCTACACCTTC.

This clone was observed a handful of times. This chain uses TRBV29-1 with TRBJ2-3; weak D call: TRBD1 (5 bases). Germline V gene data show CDR1 as SQVTM and CDR2 as ANQGSEA. The CDR3 spans 13 residues. Trimming left V 7 bases short and J 2 bases short, with 13 bases between. The CDR3 reads CSGIQDFTDTQYF. CDR3 nucleotide sequence: TGCAGCGGAATACAGGATTTCACAGATACGCAGTATTTT.

This chain joins TRBV18 and TRBJ1-1; 8 positions match TRBD1. Germline V CDR1 and CDR2: KGHSH, LQKENI. Trimming at V came to 9 bases and at J to 0 bases, leaving 9 bases not matched to a gene. This CDR3 is built from 15 residues. CDR3 DNA: TGTGCCAGTTCCCCTGGACAGGGTTTGAACACTGAAGCTTTCTTT. It yields the protein CASSPGQGLNTEAFF.

This clone appeared once. This chain uses TRBV9 with TRBJ2-7; the match to TRBD1 covers 9 bases. Looked up from germline, CDR1 is SGDLS and CDR2 is YYNGEE. The CDR3 has 14 amino acids. V lost 2 bases, J lost 5 bases, and 5 bases stayed unmatched. CDR3 region: CASSVMGQGNEQYF. CDR3 sequence (DNA): TGTGCCAGCAGCGTGATGGGACAGGGAAACGAGCAGTACTTC.

The V and J genes are TRBV30 and TRBJ1-6; D not certain. The V gene lost 4 bases and the J gene lost 8 bases, with 15 bases spanning the gap. The CDR3 length is 14 residues. Germline V gene sequence: CDR1 GTSNPN, CDR2 SVGIG (reference sequence). Here the CDR3 DNA reads TGTGCCTGGACCTGGGGAGGGTTTGATTCACCCCTCCACTTT. Translation gives CAWTWGGFDSPLHF. The full variable domain, with the rest looked up from reference TRBV30 and TRBJ1-6, is SQTIHQWPATLVQPVGSPLSLECTVEGTSNPNLYWYRQAAGRGLQLLFYSVGIGQISSEVPQNLSASRPQDRQFILSSKKLLLSDSGFYLCAWTWGGFDSPLHFGNGTRLTVT.

The count of this clone is one. The V and J genes are TRBV7-2 and TRBJ1-2, with D unclear. The CDR3 is made up of 15 amino acids. CDR1 SGHTA and CDR2 FQGNSA come from the germline V gene. V lost 7 bases to trimming and J lost 2 bases, with 17 bases between them. Here the CDR3 DNA reads TGTGCCAGCACCCCCACGGGAGGAGGAAACTATGGCTACACCTTC. Protein product: CASTPTGGGNYGYTF.

The chain couples TRBV19 to TRBJ1-1, with D hard to call. V lost 7 bases, J lost 5 bases, and 8 bases lay in between. This CDR3 contains 11 residues. CDR1 is LNHDA and CDR2 is SQIVND in the germline V gene (reference sequence). The CDR3 spells CASTRFTEAFF. CDR3 DNA: TGTGCCAGTACCCGGTTTACTGAAGCTTTCTTT.

V is TRBV7-6 and J is TRBJ1-1, with 8 bases matching TRBD1. Germline CDR1 SGHVS, CDR2 FNYEAQ. The CDR3 sequence is 15 residues long. The trim removed 3 bases at V and 1 base at J, leaving 4 bases unmatched. CDR3 amino acids: CASSLTGAGNTEAFF. The CDR3 coding sequence is TGTGCCAGCAGCTTGACAGGGGCCGGGAACACTGAAGCTTTCTTT. The whole variable domain, remainder taken from reference TRBV7-6 and TRBJ1-1, is GAGVSQSPRYKVTKRGQDVALRCDPISGHVSLYWYRQALGQGPEFLTYFNYEAQQDKSGLPNDRFSAERPEGSISTLTIQRTEQRDSAMYRCASSLTGAGNTEAFFGQGTRLTVV.

CDR3 in amino acids: CASSGDPRGTEAFF. Written as DNA, the CDR3 is TGTGCCAGCTCAGGGGACCCCCGGGGGACTGAAGCTTTCTTT. J is TRBJ1-1 and V is TRBV18; possibly TRBD1 for D (5 bases). The germline V gene has CDR1 KGHSH and CDR2 LQKENI. V was trimmed by 5 bases and J by 5 bases, leaving 15 bases between them. This CDR3 has 14 amino acids.

This chain uses TRBV4-3 with TRBJ2-7; TRBD2 agrees at 9 bases. The V segment lost 2 bases and the J segment 2 bases; nucleotides outside the gene matches: 10. The CDR3 is made up of 17 amino acids. Per the germline V gene, CDR1 is LGHNA and CDR2 is YSLEER. Here the CDR3 reads CASSQTPSGGQAYEQYF. CDR3 bases: TGCGCCAGCAGCCAAACTCCAAGCGGGGGGCAAGCCTACGAGCAGTACTTC.